These T cell receptor beta chains were read from a single sample in a study of blood T cell repertoires in COVID-19. Measured with immunoSEQ multiplex PCR; TCRdb has only the in-frame clones, and not every one. The table has about 140,000 clones, about four fifths seen once; the top ten hold 1.6%. Sequencing input: peripheral blood. The receptors stem from a human donor in a cohort sampled during active COVID-19. Each CDR3 is given with its conserved first and last residue. Each record gives: D gene, clone size, J gene, V gene, CDR3 protein, CDR3 DNA. A D gene is named only where the DNA matches it firmly. Expanded clones get a size class; other rows say once, few or many, or leave the size out.

>TRBD1|NA|TRBJ2-7|TRBV6-5
CASRLADRGFYEQYF
TGTGCCAGCAGGCTCGCGGACAGGGGTTTCTACGAGCAGTACTTC
>TRBD2|NA|TRBJ2-6|TRBV7-2
CASSLIPGLAGVGANVLTF
TGTGCCAGCAGCTTAATCCCGGGACTAGCGGGGGTAGGGGCCAACGTCCTGACTTTC
>NA|NA|TRBJ1-1|TRBV5-1
CASSPTGGNTEAFF
TGCGCCAGCAGCCCGACGGGGGGGAACACTGAAGCTTTCTTT
>TRBD2|NA|TRBJ2-7|TRBV7-2
CASSKGPGLEYEQYF
TGTGCCAGCAGCAAGGGGCCGGGACTAGAGTACGAGCAGTACTTC
>NA|NA|TRBJ2-1|TRBV5-1
CASSHTGVNEQFF
TGCGCCAGCAGCCACACCGGGGTAAATGAGCAGTTCTTC
>NA|NA|TRBJ2-2|TRBV5-1
CASITRPGLTTGELFF
TGCGCCAGCATCACCAGGCCGGGACTTACAACTGGGGAGCTGTTTTTT
>NA|NA|TRBJ2-7|TRBV11-1
CASTIGTHGGNEQYF
TGTGCCAGCACCATCGGGACCCACGGGGGAAACGAGCAGTACTTC
>NA|NA|TRBJ2-5|TRBV19
CASSTQTSFSETQYF
TGTGCCAGTAGTACCCAGACTAGTTTTTCTGAGACCCAGTACTTC
>TRBD2|NA|TRBJ2-3|TRBV3-1/TRBV3-2
CASSRAGEWADTQYF
TGTGCCAGCAGCCGGGCGGGAGAATGGGCAGATACGCAGTATTTT
>NA|NA|TRBJ1-4|TRBV30
CAWSWEGRREGEKLFF
TGTGCCTGGAGTTGGGAGGGAAGGAGAGAGGGAGAAAAACTGTTTTTT
>NA|NA|TRBJ2-3|TRBV9
CASSVARGEDTQYF
TGTGCCAGCAGCGTAGCCCGAGGAGAAGATACGCAGTATTTT
>NA|NA|TRBJ2-1|TRBV6-1
CASSEKPFPLGRGSYNEQFF
TGTGCCAGCAGTGAAAAACCCTTTCCTTTAGGACGGGGGTCCTACAATGAGCAGTTCTTC
>TRBD2|NA|TRBJ2-2|TRBV9
CASSVGTSGSGVTGELFF
TGTGCCAGCAGCGTAGGGACTAGCGGGAGCGGAGTCACCGGGGAGCTGTTTTTT
>NA|NA|TRBJ2-7|TRBV29-1
CSVARAYEQYF
TGCAGCGTCGCGAGGGCCTACGAGCAGTACTTC
>TRBD1|once|TRBJ1-4|TRBV29-1
CSVDRPGQGNEKLFF
TGCAGCGTGGACCGGCCGGGACAGGGGAATGAAAAACTGTTTTTT
>NA|NA|TRBJ2-1|TRBV7-3
CASSLIHHYNEQFF
TGTGCCAGCAGCTTAATCCATCACTACAATGAGCAGTTCTTC
>NA|NA|TRBJ2-5|TRBV19
CASSIVASGQGETQYF
TGTGCCAGTAGTATAGTGGCTTCCGGCCAGGGAGAGACCCAGTACTTC
>TRBD1|NA|TRBJ1-6|TRBV14
CASSQAGTVNSPLHF
TGTGCCAGCAGCCAAGCCGGGACAGTAAATTCACCCCTCCACTTT
>NA|NA|TRBJ2-1|TRBV30
CAWSSRGFSNEQFF
TGTGCCTGGAGTAGCCGGGGGTTTAGCAATGAGCAGTTCTTC
>NA|NA|TRBJ2-1|TRBV5-1
CASLSGNEQFF
TGCGCCAGCCTCTCCGGGAATGAGCAGTTCTTC
>TRBD1|NA|TRBJ1-5|TRBV18
CASSPPTGLNQPQHF
TGTGCCAGCTCACCACCGACAGGGCTCAATCAGCCCCAGCATTTT
>NA|NA|TRBJ1-5|TRBV19
CASSITQGGGNQPQHF
TGTGCCAGTAGTATTACACAGGGAGGGGGCAATCAGCCCCAGCATTTT
>TRBD1|NA|TRBJ1-4|TRBV5-1
CASSPGTGNEKLFF
TGCGCCAGCAGCCCCGGGACAGGGAATGAAAAACTGTTTTTT
>NA|NA|TRBJ1-1|TRBV19
CASSLGRFNTEAFF
TGTGCCAGTAGTTTGGGCAGGTTCAACACTGAAGCTTTCTTT
>NA|NA|TRBJ1-4|TRBV2
CASTRSPLREKLFF
TGTGCCAGCACCCGGTCCCCCTTGCGGGAAAAACTGTTTTTT
>NA|NA|TRBJ2-3|TRBV6-6
CASSYSGENTDTQYF
TGTGCCAGCAGTTACTCCGGAGAGAACACAGATACGCAGTATTTT
>NA|NA|TRBJ2-5|TRBV28
CASSYSLSQETQYF
TGTGCCAGCAGTTACAGTCTTTCACAAGAGACCCAGTACTTC
>NA|once|TRBJ1-5|TRBV6-5
CASSYGGGRPQHF
TGTGCCAGCAGTTACGGGGGCGGTCGGCCCCAGCATTTT
>TRBD1|NA|TRBJ1-5|TRBV29-1
CSARDSFNQPQHF
TGCAGCGCCCGGGACAGCTTCAATCAGCCCCAGCATTTT
>TRBD1|NA|TRBJ1-1|TRBV11-2
CASSPRQGADTEAFF
TGTGCCAGCAGCCCTCGACAGGGGGCAGACACTGAAGCTTTCTTT
>NA|NA|TRBJ1-2|TRBV6-2/TRBV6-3
CASSYRAGSEGYTF
TGTGCCAGCAGTTACCGGGCAGGGTCAGAAGGCTACACCTTC
>NA|NA|TRBJ2-1|TRBV5-1
CASSRTDNEQFF
TGCGCCAGCAGTCGGACAGACAATGAGCAGTTCTTC
>TRBD2|NA|TRBJ2-7|TRBV7-8
CASSLWGGDEQYF
TGTGCCAGCAGCTTATGGGGGGGAGACGAGCAGTACTTC
>NA|NA|TRBJ2-1|TRBV19
CASSRQENEQFF
TGTGCCAGTAGTAGACAAGAAAATGAGCAGTTCTTC
>TRBD2|NA|TRBJ2-7|TRBV19
CASSTAGGNYEQYF
TGTGCCAGTAGTACGGCGGGAGGGAACTACGAGCAGTACTTC
>NA|NA|TRBJ1-2|TRBV28
CASSLLRGQNGGYTF
TGTGCCAGCAGTTTATTGAGAGGTCAAAACGGTGGCTACACCTTC
>NA|NA|TRBJ2-2|TRBV9
CASSVRGWGTGELFF
TGTGCCAGCAGCGTAAGGGGTTGGGGAACCGGGGAGCTGTTTTTT
>NA|NA|TRBJ2-4|TRBV15
CATTKLGQLLAKNIQYF
TGTGCCACAACAAAACTAGGACAGCTACTAGCCAAAAACATTCAGTACTTC
>NA|NA|TRBJ2-5|TRBV3-1/TRBV3-2
CASSQGQVRGQETQYF
TGTGCCAGCAGCCAAGGACAGGTCCGGGGCCAAGAGACCCAGTACTTC
>NA|NA|TRBJ1-1|TRBV6-6
CASSRGFASAFF
TGTGCCAGCAGCCGGGGGTTTGCTTCGGCTTTCTTT
>NA|NA|TRBJ2-1|TRBV29-1
CSVGRGRDEQFF
TGCAGCGTTGGGAGGGGGCGCGATGAGCAGTTCTTC
>TRBD1|NA|TRBJ1-5|TRBV19
CASIIDGTGDSNQPQHF
TGTGCCAGTATCATTGATGGGACAGGGGATAGCAATCAGCCCCAGCATTTT
>TRBD1|NA|TRBJ2-5|TRBV15
CATSSHGTGIKTQYF
TGTGCCACCAGCAGCCACGGGACAGGGATAAAGACCCAGTACTTC
>TRBD2|NA|TRBJ2-1|TRBV2
CASRRAGALYNEQFF
TGTGCCAGCAGGAGAGCGGGAGCACTGTACAATGAGCAGTTCTTC
>NA|NA|TRBJ2-1|TRBV11-2
CASSPQILRSYNEQFF
TGTGCCAGCAGCCCACAGATCTTGAGATCCTACAATGAGCAGTTCTTC
>TRBD2|NA|TRBJ2-2|TRBV11-3
CASSLNGRADTGELFF
TGTGCCAGCAGCTTAAACGGGAGGGCCGACACCGGGGAGCTGTTTTTT
>NA|NA|TRBJ1-5|TRBV24-1
CATSDLRGQPQHF
TGTGCCACCAGTGATTTAAGAGGTCAGCCCCAGCATTTT
>TRBD1|NA|TRBJ2-7|TRBV6-6
CASRTPGTGRDEQYF
TGTGCCAGCAGGACCCCCGGGACAGGGCGAGACGAGCAGTACTTC
>NA|NA|TRBJ1-5|TRBV19
CASSISRYSNQPQHF
TGTGCCAGTAGTATATCGAGGTATAGCAATCAGCCCCAGCATTTT